A selection of T cell receptor beta chains follows, all from one sample in a study of control samples from healthy donors and cancer patients. Measured with immunoSEQ multiplex PCR; TCRdb has only the in-frame clones, and not every one. The data show some 120,000 clones, more than 75% seen once. Sequenced sample: blood. Receptors originate from a man younger than 30 in good health. Each CDR3 is given with its conserved first and last residue. D genes are given only for firm matches. Clone size is not always given. Where it is, it says once, few, many or a class for expanded clones.

clone size: .; J gene: TRBJ2-1; D gene: .; V gene: TRBV5-1; CDR3 protein: CASSSPDRAFYNEQFF; CDR3 DNA: TGCGCCAGCAGCTCCCCGGACAGAGCGTTCTACAATGAGCAGTTCTTC
clone size: .; J gene: TRBJ2-1; D gene: .; V gene: TRBV4-1; CDR3 protein: CASSLPVANEQFF; CDR3 DNA: TGCGCCAGCAGCCTCCCAGTAGCCAATGAGCAGTTCTTC
clone size: .; J gene: TRBJ1-5; D gene: .; V gene: TRBV7-9; CDR3 protein: CASSLTGSEQPQHF; CDR3 DNA: TGTGCCAGCAGTTTGACAGGTTCGGAACAGCCCCAGCATTTT
clone size: .; J gene: TRBJ1-2; D gene: TRBD1; V gene: TRBV6-2/TRBV6-3; CDR3 protein: CASSLSRDRPNYGYTF; CDR3 DNA: TGTGCCAGCAGTCTCTCCCGGGACAGACCTAACTATGGCTACACCTTC
clone size: .; J gene: TRBJ2-7; D gene: .; V gene: TRBV3-1/TRBV3-2; CDR3 protein: CASSHRTYEQYF; CDR3 DNA: TGTGCCAGCAGCCATAGAACCTACGAGCAGTACTTC
clone size: .; J gene: TRBJ2-7; D gene: .; V gene: TRBV28; CDR3 protein: CASSPTRTYEQYF; CDR3 DNA: TGTGCCAGCAGTCCCACGAGAACCTACGAGCAGTACTTC
clone size: .; J gene: TRBJ2-3; D gene: TRBD1; V gene: TRBV15; CDR3 protein: CATSLDRPTQYF; CDR3 DNA: TGTGCCACCAGTCTGGACAGGCCCACGCAGTATTTT
clone size: .; J gene: TRBJ2-1; D gene: .; V gene: TRBV7-9; CDR3 protein: CASSLVGNEQFF; CDR3 DNA: TGTGCCAGCAGCTTAGTGGGAAATGAGCAGTTCTTC
clone size: few; J gene: TRBJ2-1; D gene: .; V gene: TRBV14; CDR3 protein: CASSQALAFHEQFF; CDR3 DNA: TGTGCCAGCAGCCAAGCTCTAGCCTTCCATGAGCAGTTCTTC
clone size: .; J gene: TRBJ2-4; D gene: TRBD1; V gene: TRBV7-2; CDR3 protein: CASSEDRVRGRNIQYF; CDR3 DNA: TGTGCCAGCAGCGAGGACAGGGTAAGGGGAAGAAACATTCAGTACTTC
clone size: .; J gene: TRBJ2-1; D gene: .; V gene: TRBV6-4; CDR3 protein: CASSALALSSYNEQFF; CDR3 DNA: TGTGCCAGCAGCGCACTAGCCTTGAGCTCCTACAATGAGCAGTTCTTC
clone size: .; J gene: TRBJ1-5; D gene: TRBD1; V gene: TRBV5-1; CDR3 protein: CASSTGDSYQPQHF; CDR3 DNA: TGCGCCAGCAGCACCGGGGACAGTTATCAGCCCCAGCATTTT
clone size: .; J gene: TRBJ2-7; D gene: .; V gene: TRBV3-1/TRBV3-2; CDR3 protein: CASSQDSSGTRYF; CDR3 DNA: TGTGCCAGCAGCCAAGATAGTTCGGGGACCCGGTACTTC
clone size: .; J gene: TRBJ1-1; D gene: .; V gene: TRBV18; CDR3 protein: CASSPGSRYTEAFF; CDR3 DNA: TGTGCCAGCTCACCTGGATCTCGGTACACTGAAGCTTTCTTT
clone size: .; J gene: TRBJ1-2; D gene: .; V gene: TRBV6-5; CDR3 protein: CASTSGAGGYTF; CDR3 DNA: TGTGCCAGCACCTCTGGGGCAGGGGGCTACACCTTC
clone size: .; J gene: TRBJ1-6; D gene: .; V gene: TRBV5-5; CDR3 protein: CASSLEVGGRSPLHF; CDR3 DNA: TGTGCCAGCAGCTTGGAGGTAGGGGGGAGATCACCCCTCCACTTT
clone size: .; J gene: TRBJ2-1; D gene: TRBD2; V gene: TRBV28; CDR3 protein: CASLRGGYNEQFF; CDR3 DNA: TGTGCCAGCTTGCGGGGGGGGTACAATGAGCAGTTCTTC
clone size: .; J gene: TRBJ1-5; D gene: .; V gene: TRBV10-2; CDR3 protein: CASSGQRNQPQHF; CDR3 DNA: TGCGCCAGCAGCGGACAACGTAATCAGCCCCAGCATTTT
clone size: once; J gene: TRBJ1-4; D gene: .; V gene: TRBV29-1; CDR3 protein: CSAAQNTGVNEKLFF; CDR3 DNA: TGCAGCGCCGCGCAAAATACAGGAGTTAATGAAAAACTGTTTTTT
clone size: few; J gene: TRBJ1-1; D gene: TRBD1; V gene: TRBV5-1; CDR3 protein: CASSLGQATNTEAFF; CDR3 DNA: TGCGCCAGCAGCCTAGGACAGGCCACGAACACTGAAGCTTTCTTT
clone size: .; J gene: TRBJ2-7; D gene: .; V gene: TRBV18; CDR3 protein: CASSPSAGRITGQYF; CDR3 DNA: TGTGCCAGCTCACCCTCAGCGGGTAGGATCACGGGGCAGTACTTC